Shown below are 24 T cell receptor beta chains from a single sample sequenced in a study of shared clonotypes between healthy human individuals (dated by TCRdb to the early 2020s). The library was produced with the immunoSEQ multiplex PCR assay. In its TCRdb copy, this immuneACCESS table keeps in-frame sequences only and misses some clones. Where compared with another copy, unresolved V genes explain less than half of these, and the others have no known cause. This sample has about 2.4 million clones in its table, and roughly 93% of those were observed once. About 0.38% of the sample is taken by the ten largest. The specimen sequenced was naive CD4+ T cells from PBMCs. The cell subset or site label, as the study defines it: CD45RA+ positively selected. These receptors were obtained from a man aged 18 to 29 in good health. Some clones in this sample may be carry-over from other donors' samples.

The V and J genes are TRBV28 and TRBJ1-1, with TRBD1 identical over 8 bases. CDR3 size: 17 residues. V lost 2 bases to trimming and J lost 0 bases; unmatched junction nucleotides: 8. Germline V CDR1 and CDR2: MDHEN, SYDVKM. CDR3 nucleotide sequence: TGTGCCAGCAGTTTAGGACAGGGCCTTCCTATGAACACTGAAGCTTTCTTT. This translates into CASSLGQGLPMNTEAFF.

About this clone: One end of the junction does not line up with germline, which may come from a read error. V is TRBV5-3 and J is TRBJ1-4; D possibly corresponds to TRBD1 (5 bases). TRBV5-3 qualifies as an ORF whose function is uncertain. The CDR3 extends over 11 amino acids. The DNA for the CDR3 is TGTGCCAGAAGCTTGGTCAGCTCCCCAGGGTTT. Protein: CARSLVSSPGF.

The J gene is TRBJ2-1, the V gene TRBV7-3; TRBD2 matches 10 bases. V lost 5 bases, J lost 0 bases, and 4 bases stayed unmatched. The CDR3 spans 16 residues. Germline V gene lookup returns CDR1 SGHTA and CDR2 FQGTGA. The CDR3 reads CASSQTSGASYNEQFF. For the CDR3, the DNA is TGTGCCAGCAGCCAAACTAGCGGGGCCTCCTACAATGAGCAGTTCTTC.

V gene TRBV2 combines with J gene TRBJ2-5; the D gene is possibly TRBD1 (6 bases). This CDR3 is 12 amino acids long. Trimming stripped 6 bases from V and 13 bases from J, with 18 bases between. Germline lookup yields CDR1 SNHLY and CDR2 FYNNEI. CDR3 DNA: TGTGCCAGCAGCGATACAGGGTCCCCCTCGTACTTC. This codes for CASSDTGSPSYF.

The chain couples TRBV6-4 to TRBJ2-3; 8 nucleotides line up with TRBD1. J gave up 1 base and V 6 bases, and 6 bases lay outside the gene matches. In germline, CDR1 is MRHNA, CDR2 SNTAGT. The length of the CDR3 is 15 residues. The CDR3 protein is CASSDRGVGTDTQYF. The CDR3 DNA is TGTGCCAGCAGCGACAGGGGAGTGGGCACAGATACGCAGTATTTT.

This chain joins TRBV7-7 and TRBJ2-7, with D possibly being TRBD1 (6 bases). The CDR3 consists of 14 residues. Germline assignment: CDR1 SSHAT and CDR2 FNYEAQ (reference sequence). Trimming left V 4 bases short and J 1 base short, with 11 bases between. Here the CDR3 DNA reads TGTGCCAGCAGCTCCCAACAGGGTTCCTACGAGCAGTACTTC. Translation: CASSSQQGSYEQYF.

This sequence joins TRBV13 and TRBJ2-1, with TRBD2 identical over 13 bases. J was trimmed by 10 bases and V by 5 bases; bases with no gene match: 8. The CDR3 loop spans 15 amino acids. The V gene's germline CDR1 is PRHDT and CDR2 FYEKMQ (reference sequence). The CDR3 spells CASSPTSGRAAEQFF. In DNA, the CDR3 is TGTGCCAGCAGCCCAACTAGCGGGAGGGCGGCCGAGCAGTTCTTC.

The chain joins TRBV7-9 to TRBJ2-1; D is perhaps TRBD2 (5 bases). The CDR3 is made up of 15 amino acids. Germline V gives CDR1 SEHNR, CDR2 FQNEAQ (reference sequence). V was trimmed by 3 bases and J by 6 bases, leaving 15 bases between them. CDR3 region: CASSLARGSSNEQFF. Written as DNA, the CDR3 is TGTGCCAGCAGCTTGGCACGGGGTTCATCCAATGAGCAGTTCTTC.

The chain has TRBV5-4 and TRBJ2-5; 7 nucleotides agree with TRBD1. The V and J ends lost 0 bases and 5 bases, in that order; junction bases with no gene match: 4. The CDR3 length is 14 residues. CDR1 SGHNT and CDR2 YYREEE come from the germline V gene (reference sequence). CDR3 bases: TGTGCCAGCAGCTTGGCCCAGGGGGTCGAGACCCAGTACTTC. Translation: CASSLAQGVETQYF.

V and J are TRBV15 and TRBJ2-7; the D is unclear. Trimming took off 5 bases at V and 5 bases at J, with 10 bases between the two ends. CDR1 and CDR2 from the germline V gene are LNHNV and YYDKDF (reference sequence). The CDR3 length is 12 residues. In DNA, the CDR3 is TGTGCCACCAGCTTTCCCAGCCACGAGCAGTACTTC. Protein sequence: CATSFPSHEQYF. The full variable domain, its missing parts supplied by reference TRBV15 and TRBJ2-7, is DAMVIQNPRYQVTQFGKPVTLSCSQTLNHNVMYWYQQKSSQAPKLLFHYYDKDFNNEADTPDNFQSRRPNTSFCFLDIRSPGLGDTAMYLCATSFPSHEQYFGPGTRLTVT.

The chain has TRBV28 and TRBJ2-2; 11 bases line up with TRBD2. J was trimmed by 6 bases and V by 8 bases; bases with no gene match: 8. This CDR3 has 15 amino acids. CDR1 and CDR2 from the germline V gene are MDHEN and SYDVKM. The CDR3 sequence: CASRSSGRAPGELFF. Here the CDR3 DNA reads TGTGCCAGCCGTAGTAGCGGGAGGGCCCCCGGGGAGCTGTTTTTT.

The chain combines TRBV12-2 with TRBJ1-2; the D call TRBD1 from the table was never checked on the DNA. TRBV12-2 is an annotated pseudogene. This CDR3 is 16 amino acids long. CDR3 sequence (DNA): TGTGCAAGTCGCTTAGGGCCCCAGGGGGCTAACTATGGCTACACCTTC. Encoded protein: CASRLGPQGANYGYTF.

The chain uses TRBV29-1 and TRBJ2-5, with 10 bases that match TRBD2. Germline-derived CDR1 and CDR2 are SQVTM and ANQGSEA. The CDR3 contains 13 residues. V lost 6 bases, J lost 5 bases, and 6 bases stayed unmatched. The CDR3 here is CSVAGGPRETQYF. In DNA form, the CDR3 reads TGCAGCGTAGCGGGAGGGCCACGGGAGACCCAGTACTTC. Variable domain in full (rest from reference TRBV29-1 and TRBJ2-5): SAVISQKPSRDICQRGTSLTIQCQVDSQVTMMFWYRQQPGQSLTLIATANQGSEATYESGFVIDKFPISRPNLTFSTLTVSNMSPEDSSIYLCSVAGGPRETQYFGPGTRLLVL.

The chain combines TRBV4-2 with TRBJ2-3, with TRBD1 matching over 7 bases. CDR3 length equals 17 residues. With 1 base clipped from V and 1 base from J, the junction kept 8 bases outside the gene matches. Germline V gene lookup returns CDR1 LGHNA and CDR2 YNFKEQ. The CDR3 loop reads CASSQGADRAGTDTQYF. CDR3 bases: TGTGCCAGCAGCCAAGGAGCCGACAGGGCGGGCACAGATACGCAGTATTTT.

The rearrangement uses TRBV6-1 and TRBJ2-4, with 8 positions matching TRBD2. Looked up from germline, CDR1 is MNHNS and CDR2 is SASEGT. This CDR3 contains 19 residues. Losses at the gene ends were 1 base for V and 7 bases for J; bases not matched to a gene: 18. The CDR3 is CASSEESGRSPGGWNIQYF. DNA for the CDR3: TGTGCCAGCAGTGAAGAGAGCGGACGGAGTCCGGGGGGGTGGAACATTCAGTACTTC.

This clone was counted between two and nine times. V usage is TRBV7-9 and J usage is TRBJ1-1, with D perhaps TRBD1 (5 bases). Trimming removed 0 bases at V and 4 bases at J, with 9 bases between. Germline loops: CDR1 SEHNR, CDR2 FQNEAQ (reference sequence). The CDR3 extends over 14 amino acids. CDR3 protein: CASSLAQGTTEAFF. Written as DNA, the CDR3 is TGTGCCAGCAGCTTAGCGCAGGGTACCACTGAAGCTTTCTTT.

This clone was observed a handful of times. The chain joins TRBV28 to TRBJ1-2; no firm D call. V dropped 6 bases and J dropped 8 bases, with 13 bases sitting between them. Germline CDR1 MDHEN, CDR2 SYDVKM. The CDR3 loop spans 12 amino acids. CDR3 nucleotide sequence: TGTGCCAGCAGCCCAAACCTGCCGGGCTACACCTTC. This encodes CASSPNLPGYTF.

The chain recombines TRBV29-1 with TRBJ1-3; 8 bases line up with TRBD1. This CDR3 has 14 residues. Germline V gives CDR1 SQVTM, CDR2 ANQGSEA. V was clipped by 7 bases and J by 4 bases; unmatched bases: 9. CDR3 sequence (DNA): TGCAGCGCTCAGACAGGGGTTTCCGGAAACACCATATATTTT. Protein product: CSAQTGVSGNTIYF.

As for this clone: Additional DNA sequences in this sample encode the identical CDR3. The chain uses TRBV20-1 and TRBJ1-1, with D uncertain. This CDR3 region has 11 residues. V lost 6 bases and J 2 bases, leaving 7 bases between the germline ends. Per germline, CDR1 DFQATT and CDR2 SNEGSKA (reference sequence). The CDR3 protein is CSAGGNTEAFF. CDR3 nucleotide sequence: TGCAGTGCGGGTGGCAACACTGAAGCTTTCTTT.

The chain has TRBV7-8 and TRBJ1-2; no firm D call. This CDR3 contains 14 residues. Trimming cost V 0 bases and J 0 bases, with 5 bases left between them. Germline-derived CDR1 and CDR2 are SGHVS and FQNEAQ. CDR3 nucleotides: TGTGCCAGCAGCTTAGCGGCAGCTAACTATGGCTACACCTTC. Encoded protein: CASSLAAANYGYTF.

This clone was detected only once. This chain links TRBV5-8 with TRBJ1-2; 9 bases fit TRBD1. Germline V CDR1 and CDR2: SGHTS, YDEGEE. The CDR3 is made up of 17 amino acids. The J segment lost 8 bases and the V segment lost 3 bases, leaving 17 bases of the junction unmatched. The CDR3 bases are TGTGCCAGCAGCTCCCCCCCGGGGACAGGGAGATCGTACGGCTACACCTTC. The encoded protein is CASSSPPGTGRSYGYTF.

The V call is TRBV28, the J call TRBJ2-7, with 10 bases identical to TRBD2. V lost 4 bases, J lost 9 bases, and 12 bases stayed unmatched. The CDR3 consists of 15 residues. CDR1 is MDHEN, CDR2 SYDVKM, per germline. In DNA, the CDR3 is TGTGCCAGCAGTTCCCAGACTAGCGGGCCCTTAGGGCAGTACTTC. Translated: CASSSQTSGPLGQYF.

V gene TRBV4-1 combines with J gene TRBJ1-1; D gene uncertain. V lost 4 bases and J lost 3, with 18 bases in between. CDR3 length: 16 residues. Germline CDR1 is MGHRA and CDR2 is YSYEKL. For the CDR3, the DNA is TGCGCCAGCAGCCCCCACGGATCGGTGGGCGACACTGAAGCTTTCTTT. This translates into CASSPHGSVGDTEAFF.

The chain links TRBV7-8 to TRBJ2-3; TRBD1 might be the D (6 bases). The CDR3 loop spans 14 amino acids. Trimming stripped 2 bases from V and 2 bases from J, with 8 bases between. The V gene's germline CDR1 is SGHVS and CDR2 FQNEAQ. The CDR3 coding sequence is TGTGCCAGCAGCTTAAACAGGGCCACAGATACGCAGTATTTT. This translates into CASSLNRATDTQYF. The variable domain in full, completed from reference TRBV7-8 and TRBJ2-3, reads GAGVSQSPRYKVAKRGQDVALRCDPISGHVSLFWYQQALGQGPEFLTYFQNEAQLDKSGLPSDRFFAERPEGSVSTLKIQRTQQEDSAVYLCASSLNRATDTQYFGPGTRLTVL.